This T cell receptor (beta chain) was sequenced for a study of T-cell memory formation after mild COVID-19. Overall study: Largely, the TCR clusters proved donor specific.

The CDR3 covers 15 residues. Trimming cost V 4 bases and J 4 bases; bases outside gene matches: 9. Germline-derived CDR1 and CDR2 are SGHRS and YFSETQ. This clonotype came up a few times. TCR alpha and TCR beta cDNA libraries with sample barcodes and UMIs came from 5'RACE using constant-segment primers. TCRdb re-derived calls from the 5' RACE reads in MiXCR, one entry per CDR3 protein. The sample has about 420,000 distinct CDR3 sequences, 20% to 30% seen once. This receptor was taken from an adult woman who had mild COVID-19 (a few samples of this study predate the infection). Cell type and time point are not known. This chain uses TRBV5-1 with TRBJ1-2; TRBD1 agrees at 8 bases. Specimen: PBMCs or a T cell subset sorted from them (not recorded which). The CDR3 loop reads CASSNGTGRFYGYTF. The CDR3 DNA is TGCGCCAGCAGCAACGGGACAGGCCGATTCTATGGCTACACCTTC. Filled out from reference TRBV5-1 and TRBJ1-2, the complete variable domain reads KAGVTQTPRYLIKTRGQQVTLSCSPISGHRSVSWYQQTPGQGLQFLFEYFSETQRNKGNFPGRFSGRQFSNSRSEMNVSTLELGDSALYLCASSNGTGRFYGYTFGSGTRLTVV.